Sequencing of this T cell receptor (beta chain) was carried out in a study of T-cell reconstitution after alpha-beta-depleted transplantation in children. Per germline, CDR1 DFQATT and CDR2 SNEGSKA (reference sequence). The CDR3 runs to 15 residues. The V and J ends lost 5 bases and 4 bases, in that order; junction bases with no gene match: 10. Study observations and caveats: T cells produced anew were the main source of T-cell counts and diversity one year after transplant.

This clonotype was observed at least ten times. Its antigen is currently unknown. TCRbeta library preparation incorporated unique molecular identifiers. TCRdb passed the PCR reads through MiXCR, listing each CDR3 protein once. The sample comprises just under 350,000 distinct CDR3 sequences, around 15% of which are singletons, and about 41% rests with the top ten. The rearrangement joins TRBV20-1 to TRBJ2-5, with 10 positions matching TRBD1. The sample in question was PBMCs, mostly from graft donor cells, obtained 360 days after TCRalphabeta/CD19-depleted stem cell transplant. This receptor was taken from a male patient between 2 and 9 years old who had a stem cell transplant for acute lymphoblastic leukemia, so the T cells may come from the graft donor. CDR3 coding DNA: TGCAGTGCTCCGATCCCCGGGACAGGGGCAGAGACCCAGTACTTC. Protein sequence: CSAPIPGTGAETQYF.